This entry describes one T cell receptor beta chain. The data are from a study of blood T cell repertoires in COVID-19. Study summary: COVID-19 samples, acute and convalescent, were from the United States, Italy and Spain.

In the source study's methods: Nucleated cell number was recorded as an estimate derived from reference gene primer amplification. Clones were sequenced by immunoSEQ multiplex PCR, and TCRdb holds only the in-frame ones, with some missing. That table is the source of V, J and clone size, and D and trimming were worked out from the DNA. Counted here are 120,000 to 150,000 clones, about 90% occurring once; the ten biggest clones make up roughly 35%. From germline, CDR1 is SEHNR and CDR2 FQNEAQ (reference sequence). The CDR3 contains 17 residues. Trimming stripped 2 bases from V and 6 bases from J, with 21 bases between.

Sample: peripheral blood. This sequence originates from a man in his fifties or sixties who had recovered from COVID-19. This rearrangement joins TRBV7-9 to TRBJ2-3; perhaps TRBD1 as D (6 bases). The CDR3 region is CASSLSSMGQGPDTQYF. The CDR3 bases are TGTGCCAGCAGCTTAAGTTCGATGGGGCAGGGGCCCGATACGCAGTATTTT.